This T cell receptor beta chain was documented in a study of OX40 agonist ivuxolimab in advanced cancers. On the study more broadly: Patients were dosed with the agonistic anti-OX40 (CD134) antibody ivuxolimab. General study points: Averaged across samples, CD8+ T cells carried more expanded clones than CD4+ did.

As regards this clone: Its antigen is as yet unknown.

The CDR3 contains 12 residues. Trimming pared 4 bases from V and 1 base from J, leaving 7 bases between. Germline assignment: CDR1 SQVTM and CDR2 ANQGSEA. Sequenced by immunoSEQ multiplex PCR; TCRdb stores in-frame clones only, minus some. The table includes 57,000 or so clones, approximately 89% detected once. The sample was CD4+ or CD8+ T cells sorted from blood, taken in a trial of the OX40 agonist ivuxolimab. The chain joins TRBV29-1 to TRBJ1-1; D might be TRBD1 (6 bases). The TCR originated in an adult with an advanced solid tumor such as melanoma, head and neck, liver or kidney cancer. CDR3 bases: TGCAGCGTTGGGGACAAGAACACTGAAGCTTTCTTT. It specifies CSVGDKNTEAFF.